This T cell receptor beta chain stems from a study of blood T cells in healthy people across ages. Study-level information: The template switching approach captured approximately one barcoded beta molecule for every two T cells.

This CDR3 is 14 amino acids long. CDR1 is MNHEY and CDR2 is SVGEGT in the germline V gene. Trimming cost V 4 bases and J 13 bases, with 20 bases left between them. Then a second PCR, running roughly 7 to 11 cycles, was carried out with a sample-barcoded 5' primer and a J-beta primer mix. TCRdb re-derived calls from the 5' RACE reads in MiXCR, one entry per CDR3 protein. This sample has some 1,800,000 distinct CDR3 sequences, with 30% to 40% found just once. The specimen was blood. This sequence originates from a human donor in good health. The V and J genes are TRBV6-2 or TRBV6-3 and TRBJ2-4, with a possible D match to TRBD1 (6 bases). CDR3 protein: CASSLQGLQTEQYF. The CDR3 nucleotides read TGTGCCAGCAGTTTACAGGGCCTACAAACGGAGCAGTACTTC.